These 4 T cell receptor beta chains share one sample of origin, sequenced in a study of identical twins. TCRdb reanalysed the 5' RACE reads using MiXCR and keeps one entry per CDR3 protein. The sample carries 690,000 or so distinct CDR3 sequences, around 6.1% recorded once. Specimen: naive T cells sorted from blood. The receptor set was obtained from a young man in good health.

This clonotype was observed many times. V is TRBV12-3 or TRBV12-4 and J is TRBJ1-2; no clear D. This CDR3 contains 15 residues. V shed 1 base and J shed 7 bases, with 16 bases lying between them. In DNA form, the CDR3 reads TGTGCCAGCAGTTTAGAGGCACAGCCGCCGTCTGGCTACACCTTC. This gives the protein CASSLEAQPPSGYTF.

The chain recombines TRBV12-3 or TRBV12-4 with TRBJ1-6; weak D call: TRBD1 (5 bases). Between the trimmed V and J ends, which lost 8 bases and 5 bases, there was a span of 10 bases. This CDR3 is built from 13 residues. The CDR3 region is CASGGVNNSPLHF. CDR3 sequence (DNA): TGTGCCAGCGGGGGGGTAAATAATTCACCCCTCCACTTT.

The J gene is TRBJ2-1, the V gene TRBV7-2; possible D gene TRBD2, 6 bases. Trimming took off 6 bases at V and 13 bases at J, with 13 bases between the two ends. CDR1 SGHTA and CDR2 FQGNSA come from the germline V gene. CDR3 size: 11 residues. For the CDR3, the DNA is TGTGCCAGCAGTCCAGCGGGTCCCCAGTTCTTC. Protein sequence: CASSPAGPQFF.

This clonotype was observed at least ten times. The J gene is TRBJ1-1, the V gene TRBV5-1; TRBD1 agrees at 7 bases. Germline V gene data show CDR1 as SGHRS and CDR2 as YFSETQ. CDR3 length: 15 amino acids. Trimming cost V 4 bases and J 1 base; bases outside gene matches: 7. DNA of the CDR3: TGCGCCAGCAGCCACCGACAGGGAGGGAACACTGAAGCTTTCTTT. This codes for CASSHRQGGNTEAFF. The variable domain in full, completed from reference TRBV5-1 and TRBJ1-1, reads KAGVTQTPRYLIKTRGQQVTLSCSPISGHRSVSWYQQTPGQGLQFLFEYFSETQRNKGNFPGRFSGRQFSNSRSEMNVSTLELGDSALYLCASSHRQGGNTEAFFGQGTRLTVV.